This paragraph covers one TCR beta chain sequence. The data derive from a study of blood T cell repertoires in COVID-19. Across the whole study: The study drew acute and convalescent COVID-19 samples from the United States, Italy and Spain. In each case, the material was cDNA or gDNA derived from T cells, B-cell-depleted T cells, or PBMCs.

Original processing notes: For nucleated cells, counts were estimated from reference gene primer amplification. Method: immunoSEQ multiplex PCR; TCRdb's copy keeps in-frame clones and lacks some. V and J calls and clone size are as listed in that table; D and trimming were resolved from the DNA. The data hold about 210,000 clones, with over 70% observed a single time. This CDR3 is built from 13 residues. Germline V gives CDR1 LNHDA, CDR2 SQIVND (reference sequence). V dropped 7 bases and J dropped 4 bases, with 13 bases sitting between them. The rearrangement links TRBV19 to TRBJ1-2, with D possibly TRBD1 on 6 matching bases. The sequenced sample consisted of peripheral blood. The TCR sequence derives from a woman between 45 and 65 years old with acute or convalescent COVID-19. The chain's CDR3 is CASTDRPGYGYTF. The CDR3 DNA sequence: TGTGCCAGTACAGACAGGCCCGGCTATGGCTACACCTTC.